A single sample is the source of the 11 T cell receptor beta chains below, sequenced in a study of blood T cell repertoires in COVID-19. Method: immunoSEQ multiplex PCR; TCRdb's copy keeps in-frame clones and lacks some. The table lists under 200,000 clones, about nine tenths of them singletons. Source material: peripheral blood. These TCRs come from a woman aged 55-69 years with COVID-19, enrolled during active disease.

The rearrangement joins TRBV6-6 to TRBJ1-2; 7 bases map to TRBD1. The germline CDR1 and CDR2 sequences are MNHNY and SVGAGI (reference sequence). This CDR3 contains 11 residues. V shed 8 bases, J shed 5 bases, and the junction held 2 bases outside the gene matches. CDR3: CASGTEYGYTF. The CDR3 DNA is TGTGCCAGCGGGACAGAGTATGGCTACACCTTC.

CDR3 nucleotide sequence: TGTGCCAGCAGCCCGCCCGGGACTGGCGCCTACAATGAGCAGTTCTTC. Amino acids: CASSPPGTGAYNEQFF. This chain connects TRBV6-2 or TRBV6-3 to TRBJ2-1; TRBD2 is a possible D gene (6 bases). The germline V and J ends were trimmed by 6 bases and 2 bases, with 17 bases remaining between them. The CDR3 has 16 residues. The germline V gene encodes CDR1 MNHEY and CDR2 SVGEGT.

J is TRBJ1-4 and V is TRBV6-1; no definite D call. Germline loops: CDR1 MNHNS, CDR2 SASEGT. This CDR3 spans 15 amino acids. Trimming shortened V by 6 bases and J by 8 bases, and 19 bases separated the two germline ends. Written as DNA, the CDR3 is TGTGCCAGCAGGCCTCCATGGTCGGTGGTGGAAAAACTGTTTTTT. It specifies CASRPPWSVVEKLFF.

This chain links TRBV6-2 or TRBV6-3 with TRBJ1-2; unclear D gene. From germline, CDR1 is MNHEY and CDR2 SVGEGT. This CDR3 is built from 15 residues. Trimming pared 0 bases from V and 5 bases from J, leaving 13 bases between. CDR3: CASSYSIARPYGYTF. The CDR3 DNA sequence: TGTGCCAGCAGTTACTCGATAGCCAGACCTTATGGCTACACCTTC.

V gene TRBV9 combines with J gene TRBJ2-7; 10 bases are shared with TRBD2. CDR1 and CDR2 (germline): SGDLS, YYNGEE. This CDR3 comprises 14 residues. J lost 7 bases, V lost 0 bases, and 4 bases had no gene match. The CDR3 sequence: CASSVAAGGGEQYF. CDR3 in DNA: TGTGCCAGCAGCGTAGCAGCGGGAGGGGGTGAGCAGTACTTC.

CDR3 in amino acids: CASSAPRTGGGGYTF. DNA for the CDR3: TGTGCCAGCAGCGCACCAAGGACAGGGGGCGGGGGCTACACCTTC. J is TRBJ1-2 and V is TRBV9; TRBD1 matches at 11 bases. This CDR3 region has 15 residues. Germline V gene data show CDR1 as SGDLS and CDR2 as YYNGEE. V trimming: 3 bases; J trimming: 8 bases; junction bases outside the gene matches: 9.

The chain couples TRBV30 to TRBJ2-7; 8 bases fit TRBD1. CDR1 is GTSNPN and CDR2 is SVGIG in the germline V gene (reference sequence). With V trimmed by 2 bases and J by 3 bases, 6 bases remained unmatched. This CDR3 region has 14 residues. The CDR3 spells CAWSRAGGFYEQYF. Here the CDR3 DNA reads TGTGCCTGGAGTCGGGCAGGGGGCTTCTACGAGCAGTACTTC.

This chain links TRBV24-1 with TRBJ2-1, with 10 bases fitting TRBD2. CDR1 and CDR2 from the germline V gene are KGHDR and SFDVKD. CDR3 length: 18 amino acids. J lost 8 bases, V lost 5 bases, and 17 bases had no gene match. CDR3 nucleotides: TGTGCCACCAGTGGAGCTGATGTAGCGGGAGGTATATTCGATGAGCAGTTCTTC. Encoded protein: CATSGADVAGGIFDEQFF.

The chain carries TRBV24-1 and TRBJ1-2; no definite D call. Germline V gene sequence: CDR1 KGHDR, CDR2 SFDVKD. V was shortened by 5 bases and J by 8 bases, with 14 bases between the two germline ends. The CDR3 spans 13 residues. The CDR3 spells CATSVTQGGGYTF. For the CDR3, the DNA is TGTGCCACCAGTGTGACTCAAGGCGGCGGCTACACCTTC.

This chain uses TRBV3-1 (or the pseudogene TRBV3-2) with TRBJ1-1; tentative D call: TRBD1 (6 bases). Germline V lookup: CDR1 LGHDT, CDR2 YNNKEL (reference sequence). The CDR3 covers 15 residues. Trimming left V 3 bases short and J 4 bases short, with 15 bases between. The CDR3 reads CASSHDYREATEAFF. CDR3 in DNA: TGTGCCAGCAGCCATGACTACAGGGAAGCCACTGAAGCTTTCTTT.

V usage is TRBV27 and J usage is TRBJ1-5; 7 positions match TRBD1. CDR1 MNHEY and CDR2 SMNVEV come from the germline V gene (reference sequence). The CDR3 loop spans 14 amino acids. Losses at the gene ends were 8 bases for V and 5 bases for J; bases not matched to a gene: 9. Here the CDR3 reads CASSKGAVDQPQHF. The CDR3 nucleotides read TGTGCCAGCTCTAAGGGGGCAGTGGATCAGCCCCAGCATTTT.